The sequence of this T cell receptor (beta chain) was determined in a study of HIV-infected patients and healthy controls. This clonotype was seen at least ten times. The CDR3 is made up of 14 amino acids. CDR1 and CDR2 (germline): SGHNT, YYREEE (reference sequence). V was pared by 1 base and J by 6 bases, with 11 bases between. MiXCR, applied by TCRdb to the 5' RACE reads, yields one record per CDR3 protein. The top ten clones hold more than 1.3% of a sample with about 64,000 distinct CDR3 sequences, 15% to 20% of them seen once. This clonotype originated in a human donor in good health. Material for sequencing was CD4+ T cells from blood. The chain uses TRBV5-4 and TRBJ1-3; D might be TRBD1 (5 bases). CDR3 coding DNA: TGTGCCAGCAGCTTGAACGCAGGGATAAACACCATATATTTT. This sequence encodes CASSLNAGINTIYF.